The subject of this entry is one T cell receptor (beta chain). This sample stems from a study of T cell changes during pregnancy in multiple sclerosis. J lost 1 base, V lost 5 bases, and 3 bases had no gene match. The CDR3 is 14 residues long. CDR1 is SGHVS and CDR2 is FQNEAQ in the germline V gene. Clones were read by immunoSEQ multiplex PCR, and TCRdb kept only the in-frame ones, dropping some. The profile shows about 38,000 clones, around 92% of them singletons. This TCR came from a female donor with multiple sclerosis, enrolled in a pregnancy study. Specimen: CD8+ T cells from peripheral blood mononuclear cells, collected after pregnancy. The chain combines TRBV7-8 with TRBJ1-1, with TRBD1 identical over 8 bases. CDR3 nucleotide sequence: TGTGCCAGCAGCCAGGGGGCAGGGAACACTGAAGCTTTCTTT. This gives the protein CASSQGAGNTEAFF.